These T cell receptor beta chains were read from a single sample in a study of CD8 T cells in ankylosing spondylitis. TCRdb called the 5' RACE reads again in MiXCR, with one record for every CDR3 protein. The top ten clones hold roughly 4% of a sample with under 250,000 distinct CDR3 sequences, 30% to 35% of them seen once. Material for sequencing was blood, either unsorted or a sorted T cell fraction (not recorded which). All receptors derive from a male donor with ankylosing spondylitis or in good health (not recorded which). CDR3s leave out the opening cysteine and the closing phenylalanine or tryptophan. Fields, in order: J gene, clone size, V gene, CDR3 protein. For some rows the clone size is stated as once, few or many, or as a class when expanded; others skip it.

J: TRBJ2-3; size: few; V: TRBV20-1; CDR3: SARTPGQGSDTQY
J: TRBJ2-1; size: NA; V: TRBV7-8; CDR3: ASSFQGGEQF
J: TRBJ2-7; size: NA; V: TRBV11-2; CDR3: ASSFAGTTYEQY
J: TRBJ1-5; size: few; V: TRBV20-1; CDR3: SAREQWTANQPQH
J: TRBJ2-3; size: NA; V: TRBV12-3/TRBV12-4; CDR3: ASSSPTGTDTQY
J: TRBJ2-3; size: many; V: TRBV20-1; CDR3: SKTSGQGTDTQY
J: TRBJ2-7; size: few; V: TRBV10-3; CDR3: AISETHGQGRRY
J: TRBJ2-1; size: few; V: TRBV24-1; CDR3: ATETGGAESNEQF
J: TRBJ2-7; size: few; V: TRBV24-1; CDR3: ATSDRTSTAPYEQY
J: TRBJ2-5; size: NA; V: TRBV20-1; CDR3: SARDLMRGQETQY
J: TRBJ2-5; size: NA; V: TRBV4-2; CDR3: ASSPQETGGHETQY
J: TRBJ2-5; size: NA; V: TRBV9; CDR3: ASSVGGGRPAETQY
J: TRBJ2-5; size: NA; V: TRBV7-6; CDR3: ASSLSRFTETQY
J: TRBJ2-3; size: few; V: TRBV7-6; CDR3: ASSLEGGGEADTQY
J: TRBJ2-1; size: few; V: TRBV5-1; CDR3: ASGYLGNEQF
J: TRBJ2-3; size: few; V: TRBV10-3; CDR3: AISEQDYTQY
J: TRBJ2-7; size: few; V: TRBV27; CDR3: ASSLSWAYEQY
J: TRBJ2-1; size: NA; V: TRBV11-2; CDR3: ASSLQRASYNEQF
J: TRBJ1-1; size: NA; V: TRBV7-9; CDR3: ASRGQENTEAF
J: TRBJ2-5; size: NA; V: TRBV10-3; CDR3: AISVGAGGSETQY
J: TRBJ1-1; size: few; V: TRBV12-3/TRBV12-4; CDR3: ASSLALDRTEAF
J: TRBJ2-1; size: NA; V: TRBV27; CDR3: ASSLSGETYNEQF
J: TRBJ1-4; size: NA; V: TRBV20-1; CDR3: SHGTASNEKLF
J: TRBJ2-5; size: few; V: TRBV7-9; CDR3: ASSLLWGETQY
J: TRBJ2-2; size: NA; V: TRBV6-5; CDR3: ASSYAGELF
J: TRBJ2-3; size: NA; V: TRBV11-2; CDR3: ASSSASALGQY